This record looks at one T cell receptor (beta chain) sequence and its context. Its specificity is unknown. Primers included in the PCR were 60 Vbeta and 13 Jbeta primers. Sequencing used immunoSEQ multiplex PCR; TCRdb keeps in-frame clones, though not all of them. The data contain 250,000 to 300,000 clones, almost 85% of them seen just once; the ten biggest clones take up about 2%. This sample was taken from a study of cytomegalovirus exposure and HLA in healthy donors. Overall study findings and caveats: An Asian-associated ancestry cluster reportedly showed fewer N-insertions than the approximately 620-donor mean in a later analysis.

V was clipped by 5 bases and J by 11 bases; unmatched bases: 11. The germline V gene has CDR1 MNHEY and CDR2 SMNVEV (reference sequence). The CDR3 contains 14 residues. The chain has TRBV27 and TRBJ1-1; TRBD1 agrees at 10 bases. The receptor was isolated from a woman aged 35 to 49 in good health and CMV-seropositive. Specimen: PBMCs. CDR3 DNA: TGTGCCAGCAGTGTGATTGGACAGGGGGTAGTGGCTTTCTTT. It is translated as CASSVIGQGVVAFF.